This T cell receptor beta chain was sequenced in a study of monozygotic twins with inflammatory bowel disease. Blood, approximately 2.3 ml, was drawn per donor. This CDR3 spans 12 amino acids. From germline, CDR1 is SNHLY and CDR2 FYNNEI. Two nested PCRs, about 15 and 9 cycles, amplified TCRalpha and TCRbeta cDNA. For each CDR3 protein, TCRdb gives one entry from its re-call of the 5' RACE reads, without DNA. The sample data list more than 300,000 distinct CDR3 sequences. As concerns this clonotype: Its target is not known.

The study's findings and limits: Among the T cells, different subtypes could not be distinguished. Discordant twins showed the same repertoire similarity as concordant twins, possibly from limited power.

The specimen sequenced was blood. The receptor comes from a human donor with ulcerative colitis or Crohn's disease, or a healthy co-twin of an affected twin (not recorded which). This rearrangement joins TRBV2 to TRBJ2-5. CDR3 in amino acids: CASSVIQETQYF.